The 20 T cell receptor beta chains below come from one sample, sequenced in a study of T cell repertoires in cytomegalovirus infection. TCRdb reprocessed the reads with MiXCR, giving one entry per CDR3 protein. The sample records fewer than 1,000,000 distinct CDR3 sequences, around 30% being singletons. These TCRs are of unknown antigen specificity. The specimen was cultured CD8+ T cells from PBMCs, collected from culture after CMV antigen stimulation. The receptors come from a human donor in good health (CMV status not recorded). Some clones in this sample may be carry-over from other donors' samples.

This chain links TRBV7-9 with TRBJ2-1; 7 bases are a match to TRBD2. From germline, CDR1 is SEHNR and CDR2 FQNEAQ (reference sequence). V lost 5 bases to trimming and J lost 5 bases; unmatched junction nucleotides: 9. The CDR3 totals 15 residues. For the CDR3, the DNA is TGTGCCAGCAGCCCAGGCGGGCTAGCGGACAATGAGCAGTTCTTC. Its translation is CASSPGGLADNEQFF.

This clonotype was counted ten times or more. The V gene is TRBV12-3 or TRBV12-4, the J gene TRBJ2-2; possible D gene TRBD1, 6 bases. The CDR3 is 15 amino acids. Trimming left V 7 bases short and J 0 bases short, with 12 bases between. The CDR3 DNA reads TGTGCCAGCAAATCAACAGGGACGAACACCGGGGAGCTGTTTTTT. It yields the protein CASKSTGTNTGELFF.

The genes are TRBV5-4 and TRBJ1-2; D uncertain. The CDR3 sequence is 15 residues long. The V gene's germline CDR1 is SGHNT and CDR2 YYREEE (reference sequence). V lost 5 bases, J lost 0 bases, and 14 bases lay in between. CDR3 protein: CASSYFGSPNYGYTF. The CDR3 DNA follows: TGTGCCAGCAGTTATTTTGGCAGTCCTAACTATGGCTACACCTTC.

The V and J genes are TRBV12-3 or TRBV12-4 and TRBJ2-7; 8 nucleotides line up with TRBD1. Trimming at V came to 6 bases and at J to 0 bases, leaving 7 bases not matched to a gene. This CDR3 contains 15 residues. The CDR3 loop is CASSSGQGYSYEQYF. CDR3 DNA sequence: TGTGCCAGCAGCTCTGGACAGGGATACTCCTACGAGCAGTACTTC.

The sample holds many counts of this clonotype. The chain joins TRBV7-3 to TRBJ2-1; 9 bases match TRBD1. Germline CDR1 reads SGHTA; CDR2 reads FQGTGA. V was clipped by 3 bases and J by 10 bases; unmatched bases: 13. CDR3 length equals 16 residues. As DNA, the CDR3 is TGTGCCAGCAGCTTCTTTCTAGGGGGACAGGGTGGCGAGCAGTTCTTC. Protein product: CASSFFLGGQGGEQFF.

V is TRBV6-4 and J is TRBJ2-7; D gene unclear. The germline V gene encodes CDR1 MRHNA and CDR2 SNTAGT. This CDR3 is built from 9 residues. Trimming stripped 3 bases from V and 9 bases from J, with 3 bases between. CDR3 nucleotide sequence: TGTGCCAGCAGTGAAGGGCAGTACTTC. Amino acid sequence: CASSEGQYF.

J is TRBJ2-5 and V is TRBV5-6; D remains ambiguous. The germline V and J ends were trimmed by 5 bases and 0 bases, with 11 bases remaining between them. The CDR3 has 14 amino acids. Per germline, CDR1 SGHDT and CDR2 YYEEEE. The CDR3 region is CASRAGWYQETQYF. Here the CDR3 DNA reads TGTGCCAGCAGGGCTGGATGGTACCAAGAGACCCAGTACTTC.

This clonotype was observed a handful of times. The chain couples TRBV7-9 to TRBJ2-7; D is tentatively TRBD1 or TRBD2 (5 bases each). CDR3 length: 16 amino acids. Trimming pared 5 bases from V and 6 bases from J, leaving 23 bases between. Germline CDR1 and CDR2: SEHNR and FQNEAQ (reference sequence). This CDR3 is CASSPTEGSGPSEQYF. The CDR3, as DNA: TGTGCCAGCAGCCCCACCGAGGGGTCAGGGCCGAGCGAGCAGTACTTC.

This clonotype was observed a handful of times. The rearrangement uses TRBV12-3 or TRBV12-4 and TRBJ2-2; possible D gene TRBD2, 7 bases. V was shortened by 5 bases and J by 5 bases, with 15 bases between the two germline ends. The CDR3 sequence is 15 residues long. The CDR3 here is CASSQDGGRTGELFF. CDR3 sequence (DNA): TGTGCCAGCAGTCAAGACGGGGGGCGGACCGGGGAGCTGTTTTTT.

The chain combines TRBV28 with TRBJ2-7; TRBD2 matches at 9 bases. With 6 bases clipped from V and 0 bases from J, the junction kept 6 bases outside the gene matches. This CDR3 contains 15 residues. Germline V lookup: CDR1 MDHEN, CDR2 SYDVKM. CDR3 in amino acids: CASSLRLADSYEQYV. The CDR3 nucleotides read TGTGCCAGCAGCCTCAGACTAGCGGACTCCTACGAGCAGTACGTC.

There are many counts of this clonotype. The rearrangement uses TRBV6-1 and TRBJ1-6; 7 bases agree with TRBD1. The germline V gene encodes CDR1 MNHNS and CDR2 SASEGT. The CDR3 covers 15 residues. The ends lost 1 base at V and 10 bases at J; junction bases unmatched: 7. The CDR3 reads CASSEVGGGASPLHF. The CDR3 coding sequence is TGTGCCAGCAGTGAAGTCGGAGGGGGCGCGTCACCCCTCCACTTT.

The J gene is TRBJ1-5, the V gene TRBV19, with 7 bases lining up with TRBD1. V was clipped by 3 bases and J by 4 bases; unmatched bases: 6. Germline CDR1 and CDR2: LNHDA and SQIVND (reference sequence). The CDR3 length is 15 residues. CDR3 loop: CASSIGDSSNQPQHF. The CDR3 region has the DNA TGTGCCAGTAGTATCGGGGACAGTAGTAATCAGCCCCAGCATTTT.

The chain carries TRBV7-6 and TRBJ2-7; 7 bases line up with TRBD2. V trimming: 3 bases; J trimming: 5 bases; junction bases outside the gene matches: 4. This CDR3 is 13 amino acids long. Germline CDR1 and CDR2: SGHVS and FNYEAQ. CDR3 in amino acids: CASSLGGSHEQYV. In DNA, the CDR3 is TGTGCCAGCAGCTTGGGAGGGTCCCACGAGCAGTACGTC.

The CDR3 here is CASTGWAANTGELFF. CDR3 nucleotide sequence: TGTGCCAGCACCGGGTGGGCGGCCAACACCGGGGAGCTGTTTTTT. The chain joins TRBV7-9 to TRBJ2-2; D is uncertain. The CDR3 length is 15 residues. Germline CDR1 reads SEHNR; CDR2 reads FQNEAQ (reference sequence). Trimming shortened V by 7 bases and J by 2 bases, and 14 bases separated the two germline ends.

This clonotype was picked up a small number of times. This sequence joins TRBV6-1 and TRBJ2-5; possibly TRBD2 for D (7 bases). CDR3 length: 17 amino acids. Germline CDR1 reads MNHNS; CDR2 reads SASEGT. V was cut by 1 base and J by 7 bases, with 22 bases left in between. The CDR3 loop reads CASSEVRGGFQKGTQYF. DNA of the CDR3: TGTGCCAGCAGTGAAGTTAGGGGGGGGTTTCAAAAGGGGACCCAGTACTTC.

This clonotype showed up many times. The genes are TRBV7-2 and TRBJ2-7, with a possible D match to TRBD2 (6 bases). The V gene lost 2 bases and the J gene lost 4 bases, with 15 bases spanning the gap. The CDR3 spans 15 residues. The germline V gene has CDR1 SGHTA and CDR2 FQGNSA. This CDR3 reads CASSLYGPEGYEQYF. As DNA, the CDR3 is TGTGCCAGCAGCTTATACGGGCCGGAGGGGTACGAGCAGTACTTC. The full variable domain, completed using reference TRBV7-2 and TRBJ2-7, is GAGVSQSPSNKVTEKGKDVELRCDPISGHTALYWYRQSLGQGLEFLIYFQGNSAPDKSGLPSDRFSAERTGGSVSTLTIQRTQQEDSAVYLCASSLYGPEGYEQYFGPGTRLTVT.

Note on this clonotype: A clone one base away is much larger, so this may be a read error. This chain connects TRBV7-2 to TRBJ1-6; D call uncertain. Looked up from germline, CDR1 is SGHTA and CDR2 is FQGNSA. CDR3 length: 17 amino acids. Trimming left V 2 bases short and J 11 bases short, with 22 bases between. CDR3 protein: CASSLLGWAGLSAPLHF. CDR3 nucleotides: TGTGCCAGCAGCTTATTAGGTTGGGCTGGTTTGTCTGCACCCCTCCACTTT. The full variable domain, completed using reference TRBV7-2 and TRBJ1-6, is GAGVSQSPSNKVTEKGKDVELRCDPISGHTALYWYRQSLGQGLEFLIYFQGNSAPDKSGLPSDRFSAERTGGSVSTLTIQRTQQEDSAVYLCASSLLGWAGLSAPLHFGNGTRLTVT.

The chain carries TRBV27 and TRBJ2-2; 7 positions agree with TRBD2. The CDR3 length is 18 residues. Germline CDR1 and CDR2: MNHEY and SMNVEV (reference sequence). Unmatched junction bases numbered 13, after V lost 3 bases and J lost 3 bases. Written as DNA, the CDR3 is TGTGCCAGCAGTTTGGACTGGAATCGGGGGGTACACACCGGGGAGCTGTTTTTT. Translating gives CASSLDWNRGVHTGELFF.

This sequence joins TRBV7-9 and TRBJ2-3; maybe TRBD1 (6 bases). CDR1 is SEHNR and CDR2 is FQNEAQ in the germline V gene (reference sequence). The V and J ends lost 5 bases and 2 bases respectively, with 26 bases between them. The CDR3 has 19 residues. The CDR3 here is CASSPPRDNPDGITDTQYF. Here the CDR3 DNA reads TGTGCCAGCAGCCCCCCCCGGGACAATCCGGATGGGATCACAGATACGCAGTATTTT.

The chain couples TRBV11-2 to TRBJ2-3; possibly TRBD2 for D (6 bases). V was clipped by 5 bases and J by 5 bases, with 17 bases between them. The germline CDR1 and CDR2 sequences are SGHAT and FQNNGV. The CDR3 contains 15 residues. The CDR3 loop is CASSPGETRRDTQYF. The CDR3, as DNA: TGTGCCAGCAGCCCGGGGGAGACCCGCAGAGATACGCAGTATTTT.